This is a list of T cell receptor beta chains from one sample in a study of OX40 agonist ivuxolimab in advanced cancers. The repertoire was sequenced with immunoSEQ multiplex PCR; TCRdb's copy has only in-frame clones and lacks some. The repertoire holds some 40,000 clones, with approximately 85% as singletons. Here the sequenced sample was CD4+ or CD8+ T cells sorted from blood, taken in a trial of the OX40 agonist ivuxolimab. These receptor sequences come from an adult with an advanced solid tumor such as melanoma, head and neck, liver or kidney cancer. CDR3s include the opening cysteine and the closing phenylalanine or tryptophan. The D gene is left open where the match is weak. A row's size may be missing; if present it is once, few, many or a size class.

clone_size	v_call	d_call	j_call	cdr3_aa	cdr3_nt
few	TRBV30	TRBD1	TRBJ2-7	CAWSVGAGTAEQYF	TGTGCCTGGAGTGTAGGGGCCGGGACAGCCGAGCAGTACTTC
.	TRBV4-1	TRBD2	TRBJ2-3	CASSQGGGTDTQYF	TGCGCCAGCAGCCAAGGGGGGGGGACAGATACGCAGTATTTT
.	TRBV5-6	TRBD2	TRBJ2-7	CASSPVGLAGGLVPDEQYF	TGTGCCAGCAGCCCGGTGGGACTAGCGGGAGGGTTGGTCCCAGACGAGCAGTACTTC
.	TRBV2	.	TRBJ2-2	CASIRQNTGELFF	TGTGCCAGCATACGGCAGAACACCGGGGAGCTGTTTTTT
.	TRBV13	.	TRBJ1-2	CASSNRLPVGYTF	TGTGCCAGCAGCAACCGACTGCCCGTTGGCTACACCTTC
.	TRBV19	TRBD2	TRBJ2-7	CASSPGAGGEQYF	TGTGCCAGTAGTCCAGGGGCGGGGGGCGAGCAGTACTTC
.	TRBV6-5	.	TRBJ2-5	CASSYFGIEETQYF	TGTGCCAGCAGTTACTTCGGGATCGAAGAGACCCAGTACTTC
.	TRBV5-4	TRBD1	TRBJ1-2	CASSQDLNRGDYGYTF	TGTGCCAGCAGCCAAGATCTCAACAGGGGAGACTATGGCTACACCTTC
few	TRBV5-5	.	TRBJ1-6	CASSSPRHNSPLHF	TGTGCCAGCAGCTCCCCCCGTCATAATTCACCCCTCCACTTT
.	TRBV9	.	TRBJ1-2	CASSERTSPLLLNYGYTF	TGTGCCAGCAGCGAGAGGACGAGCCCTCTTCTCCTTAACTATGGCTACACCTTC
.	TRBV10-3	.	TRBJ2-7	CAISDSSYEQYF	TGTGCCATCAGTGACAGCTCCTACGAGCAGTACTTC
.	TRBV7-2	TRBD2	TRBJ2-1	CASSLDSSGRNYNEQFF	TGTGCCAGCAGCTTAGATTCTAGCGGGAGAAACTACAATGAGCAGTTCTTC
.	TRBV7-9	.	TRBJ1-1	CASSLHWTGYLTEAFF	TGTGCCAGCAGCTTACATTGGACCGGGTATTTGACTGAAGCTTTCTTT
.	TRBV10-2	.	TRBJ2-2	CASSVLPLTDYTGELFF	TGCGCCAGCAGTGTCCTCCCGCTGACTGACTACACCGGGGAGCTGTTTTTT
.	TRBV11-1	.	TRBJ1-1	CASTKNGAEAFF	TGTGCCAGCACCAAAAACGGGGCTGAAGCTTTCTTT
.	TRBV19	.	TRBJ2-3	CASSIGPVAYTDTQYF	TGTGCCAGTAGTATTGGTCCAGTGGCTTACACAGATACGCAGTATTTT
.	TRBV2	TRBD1	TRBJ1-1	CASSDAGAAGGTEAFF	TGTGCCAGCAGTGATGCGGGGGCGGCAGGGGGGACTGAAGCTTTCTTT
.	TRBV6-1	TRBD1	TRBJ2-1	CASGTGLSSYNEQFF	TGTGCCAGCGGGACAGGTTTGAGCTCCTACAATGAGCAGTTCTTC
.	TRBV9	.	TRBJ2-7	CASSVGGGTSYEQYF	TGTGCCAGCAGCGTAGGAGGGGGGACTTCCTACGAGCAGTACTTC
.	TRBV2	.	TRBJ1-1	CASSEASAGNTEAFF	TGTGCCAGCAGTGAAGCCTCCGCCGGGAACACTGAAGCTTTCTTT
.	TRBV5-1	.	TRBJ2-2	CASSFSSEGGTGELFF	TGCGCCAGCAGCTTTAGTTCCGAAGGGGGGACCGGGGAGCTGTTTTTT
.	TRBV6-5	TRBD2	TRBJ2-1	CASKLAGGPGHEQFF	TGTGCCAGCAAGTTAGCGGGAGGGCCTGGCCATGAGCAGTTCTTC
.	TRBV19	TRBD1	TRBJ2-7	CASSSGTGGGYEQYF	TGTGCCAGTAGCTCCGGGACAGGGGGCGGCTACGAGCAGTACTTC